This T cell receptor beta chain is from a study of shared clonotypes between healthy human individuals. V gave up 2 bases and J gave up 7 bases; unmatched junction bases: 3. The CDR3 covers 13 residues. Germline CDR1 SGHRS, CDR2 YFSETQ. Sorted-subset replicate PCR reactions were performed with about 190 ng DNA, corresponding to roughly 27,000 T cell genomes. This table comes from immunoSEQ multiplex PCR, and its TCRdb copy is limited to in-frame clones, with some not included. The data show over a million clones, 95% to 99% seen once. The material sequenced was naive CD4+ T cells sorted from blood. Subset reported: CD45RA+ positively selected. The chain carries TRBV5-1 and TRBJ2-3; 8 bases fit TRBD2. This clonotype was obtained from a man aged 25-45 years in good health. This CDR3 is CASSLGLANTQYF. In DNA, the CDR3 is TGCGCCAGCAGCTTAGGACTAGCAAATACGCAGTATTTT.